This T cell receptor (beta chain) was documented in a study of T cells in Graves' hyperthyroidism and ophthalmopathy (dated by TCRdb to the late 2010s). Turning to the overall study: TCR V-J signatures able to tell the groups apart were searched for in a discovery cohort of some 97 patients, of whom more than 40 had Graves' ophthalmopathy and some 60 had stable Graves' hyperthyroidism. Prospective prediction of ophthalmopathy was tested in an independent validation cohort consisting of roughly 20 hyperthyroidism patients and over 15 patients who later progressed to ophthalmopathy. The approximately 90 discovery patients were divided at random into training and test sets in a 7:3 ratio. The study also compared thyroid tissue and blood T-cell repertoires from roughly 6 Graves' hyperthyroidism patients. After sampling, hyperthyroidism patients received methimazole starting at 30 mg daily, and ophthalmopathy patients received high-dose intravenous methylprednisolone. The paper reports TCR Vbeta CDR3 sequencing of roughly 140 peripheral blood samples: 40 or so ophthalmopathy, about 75 hyperthyroidism and about 17 progressor patients. Overall study results and their limits: In validation, progression to ophthalmopathy was predicted by the model with approximately 67% sensitivity and roughly 76% specificity, a median of approximately 7.1 months before onset. No statistical method was used to fix the sample size in advance, and group allocation was not hidden from the investigators. In cross-validation, a model built on a 13 V-J signature told ophthalmopathy apart from stable hyperthyroidism with approximately 90% sensitivity and roughly 82% specificity, and in testing the same model reached 80%/75%. Blood samples also contained most of the expanded thyroid clonotypes (frequency above 0.001), which suggests that blood repertoires may reflect thyroid immune responses.

Stable Graves' hyperthyroidism was defined as no progression to ophthalmopathy during 18 months of follow-up. Hyperthyroidism patients were aged 18 to 65 years and newly diagnosed, with disease duration of less than 2 months. Exclusion was applied to patients with uncontrolled infections, other autoimmune diseases, pregnancy or lactation. Clinical symptoms, serum thyroxine and TRAb, thyroid ultrasound, and orbital computed tomography formed the basis for the diagnoses. Total RNA was extracted using Trizol reagent, and RNA quality was assessed on an Agilent 2100 Bioanalyzer. With respect to this clonotype: It has no known antigen specificity. Base qualities are not at hand, and no much larger clone is one base apart.

Its CDR3 holds 15 amino acids, cysteine through phenylalanine. Just the 45-base CDR3 DNA is kept, in frame starting at base 1. Based on the germline V gene, the CDR1 and CDR2 sequences are SNHLY and FYNNEI. Relative to germline, V is 5 bases shorter and J is 1 base shorter, with 14 bases between their ends. TCR beta CDR3 regions were amplified from RNA transcripts. The first round of RT-PCR for the TCR CDR3 was performed with the HTBI primer set and the Qiagen OneStep RT-PCR kit. Libraries were constructed in a second round of multiplex PCR, after which size selection and purification were carried out. The libraries were sequenced on an Illumina HiSeq2000 using paired-end 100 bp reads. In the source study's methods: Raw data were processed with SOAPnuke, discarding reads with adapters, uncalled bases, mean Phred below 15, or no exact constant-primer or identifier match. High-quality paired reads were merged using COPE v1.2.5, and each unique nucleotide sequence was defined as a clonotype. Clonotypes were aligned to IMGT TRBV, TRBD and TRBJ reference segments using MiTCR v1.1. The analysis included only V-J combinations with a frequency above 0.0001, which together covered around 99% of the repertoires. The TCS score was defined as the ratio of F50 (clonal expansion) to E x V (chaos), calculated using BLOSUM62-based TCRdist between CDR3 peptides within each V-J. Welch's t-statistics and random forest reduced 500 to 550 V-J features to roughly 13, which were used in a naive Bayes classifier (R e1071). Thyroid-blood repertoire similarity was quantified with the Morisita-Horn index. TCRdb redid the processing of the public reads, applying fastp at Q25 and MiXCR, and retained in-frame beta chains. Identical CDR3 protein sequences are pooled into one entry, listed with their most common genes and DNA. The authors' filters were not applied to this entry. In this sample the table shows some 98,000 distinct CDR3 sequences, 35% to 45% of which occur a single time. The ten biggest clones cover about a tenth of the sample.

The chain joins TRBV2 to TRBJ1-1, with TRBD1 perhaps the D gene, on 5 matching bases. This sequence was found in a woman aged 25-40 years with Graves' hyperthyroidism. The sequencing sample was made of peripheral blood or thyroid tissue (not recorded which). The CDR3 is CASSLAGTENTEAFF. In nucleotides, the sequence is TGTGCCAGCAGTTTAGCAGGGACGGAGAACACTGAAGCTTTCTTT.